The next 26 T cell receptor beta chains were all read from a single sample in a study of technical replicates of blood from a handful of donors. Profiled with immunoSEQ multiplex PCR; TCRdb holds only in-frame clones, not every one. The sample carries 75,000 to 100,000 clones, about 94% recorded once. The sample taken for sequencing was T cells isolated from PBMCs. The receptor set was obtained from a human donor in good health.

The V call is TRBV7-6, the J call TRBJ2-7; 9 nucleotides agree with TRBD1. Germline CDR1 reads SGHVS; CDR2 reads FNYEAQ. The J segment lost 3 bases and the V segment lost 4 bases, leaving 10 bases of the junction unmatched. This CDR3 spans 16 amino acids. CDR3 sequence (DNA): TGTGCCAGCAGCTCACGCCGGGACAGGGAATACTACGAGCAGTACTTC. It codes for CASSSRRDREYYEQYF.

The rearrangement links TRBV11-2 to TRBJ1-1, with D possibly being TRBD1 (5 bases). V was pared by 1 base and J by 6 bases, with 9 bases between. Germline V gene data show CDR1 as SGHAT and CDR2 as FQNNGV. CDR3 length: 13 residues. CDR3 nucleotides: TGTGCCAGCAGCTTAGGCAGGGTGTCTGAAGCTTTCTTT. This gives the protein CASSLGRVSEAFF.

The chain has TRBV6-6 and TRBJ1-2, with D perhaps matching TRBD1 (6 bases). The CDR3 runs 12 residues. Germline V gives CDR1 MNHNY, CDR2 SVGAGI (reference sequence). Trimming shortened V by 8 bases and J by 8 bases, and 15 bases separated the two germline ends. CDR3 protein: CASGGTGLGYTF. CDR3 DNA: TGTGCCAGCGGGGGCACGGGGCTCGGCTACACCTTC.

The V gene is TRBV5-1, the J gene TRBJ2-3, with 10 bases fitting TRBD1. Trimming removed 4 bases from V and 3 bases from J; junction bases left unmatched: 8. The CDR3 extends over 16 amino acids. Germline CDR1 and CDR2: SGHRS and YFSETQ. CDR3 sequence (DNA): TGCGCCAGCAGCCCCCGGGACAGGGGTGTTACAGATACGCAGTATTTT. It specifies CASSPRDRGVTDTQYF.

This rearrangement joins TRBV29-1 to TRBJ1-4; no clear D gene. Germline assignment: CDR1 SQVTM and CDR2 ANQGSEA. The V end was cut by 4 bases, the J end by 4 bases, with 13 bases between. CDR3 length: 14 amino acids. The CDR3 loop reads CSVALGSLNEKLFF. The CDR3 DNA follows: TGCAGCGTTGCCCTCGGGTCTCTTAATGAAAAACTGTTTTTT.

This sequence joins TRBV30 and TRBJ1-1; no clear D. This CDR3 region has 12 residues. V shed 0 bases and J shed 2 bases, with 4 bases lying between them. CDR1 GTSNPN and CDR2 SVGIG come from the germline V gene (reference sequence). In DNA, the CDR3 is TGTGCCTGGAGTGTCTACAACACTGAAGCTTTCTTT. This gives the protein CAWSVYNTEAFF.

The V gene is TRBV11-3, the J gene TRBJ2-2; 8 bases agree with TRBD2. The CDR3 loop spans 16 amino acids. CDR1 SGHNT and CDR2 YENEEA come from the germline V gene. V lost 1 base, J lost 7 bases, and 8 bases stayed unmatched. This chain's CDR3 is CASSLGGLAGDGELFF. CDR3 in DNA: TGTGCCAGCAGCTTAGGGGGCCTAGCGGGTGACGGGGAGCTGTTTTTT.

CDR3 sequence reads: CASSLGGGEFSHYEQYF. The CDR3 DNA sequence: TGTGCCAGCAGTTTAGGAGGGGGGGAGTTCTCCCACTACGAGCAGTACTTC. This chain joins TRBV27 and TRBJ2-7; tentatively, D is TRBD2 (7 bases). V lost 2 bases and J lost 3, with 20 bases in between. The germline CDR1 and CDR2 sequences are MNHEY and SMNVEV (reference sequence). The CDR3 is 17 residues long.

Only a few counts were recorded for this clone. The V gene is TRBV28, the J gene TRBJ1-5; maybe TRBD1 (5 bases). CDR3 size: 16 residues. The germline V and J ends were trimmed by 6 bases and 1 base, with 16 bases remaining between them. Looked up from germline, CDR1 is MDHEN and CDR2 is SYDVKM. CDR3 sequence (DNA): TGTGCCAGCAGGGAGGGGACCTGGTTGAGCAATCAGCCCCAGCATTTT. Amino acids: CASREGTWLSNQPQHF.

CDR3 protein: CATSRGRTYVFPEAFF. Here the CDR3 DNA reads TGTGCCACCAGCAGAGGCAGGACTTACGTTTTCCCTGAAGCTTTCTTT. J is TRBJ1-1 and V is TRBV15; D call uncertain. Germline V gene lookup returns CDR1 LNHNV and CDR2 YYDKDF (reference sequence). V shed 1 base and J shed 6 bases, with 18 bases lying between them. This CDR3 is built from 16 residues.

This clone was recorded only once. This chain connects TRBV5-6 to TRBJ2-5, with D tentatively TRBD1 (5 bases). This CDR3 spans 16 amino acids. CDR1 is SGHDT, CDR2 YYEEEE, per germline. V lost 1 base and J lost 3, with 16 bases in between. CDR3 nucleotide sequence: TGTGCCAGCAGCTTGAGGGCAAAGGGGTATGAAGAGACCCAGTACTTC. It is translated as CASSLRAKGYEETQYF.

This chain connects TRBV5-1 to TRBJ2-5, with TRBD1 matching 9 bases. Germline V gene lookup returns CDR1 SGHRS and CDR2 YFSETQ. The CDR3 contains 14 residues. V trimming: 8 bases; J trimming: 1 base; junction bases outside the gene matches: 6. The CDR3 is CASNRDRVQETQYF. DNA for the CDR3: TGCGCCAGTAACCGGGACAGGGTCCAAGAGACCCAGTACTTC.

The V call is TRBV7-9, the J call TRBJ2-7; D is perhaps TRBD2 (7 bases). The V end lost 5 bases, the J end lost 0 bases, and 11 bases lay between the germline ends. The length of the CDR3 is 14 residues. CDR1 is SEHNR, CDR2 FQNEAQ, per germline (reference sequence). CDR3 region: CASSAAGASYEQYF. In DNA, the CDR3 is TGTGCCAGCAGCGCGGCGGGGGCCTCCTACGAGCAGTACTTC.

The CDR3 DNA sequence: TGTGCCAGCAGTCCCGACAGGGTTGATAAACTGTTTTTT. It specifies CASSPDRVDKLFF. V is TRBV6-5 and J is TRBJ1-4; TRBD1 matches at 7 bases. The CDR3 has 13 amino acids. Germline CDR1 is MNHEY and CDR2 is SVGAGI. Unmatched junction bases numbered 8, after V lost 5 bases and J lost 11 bases.

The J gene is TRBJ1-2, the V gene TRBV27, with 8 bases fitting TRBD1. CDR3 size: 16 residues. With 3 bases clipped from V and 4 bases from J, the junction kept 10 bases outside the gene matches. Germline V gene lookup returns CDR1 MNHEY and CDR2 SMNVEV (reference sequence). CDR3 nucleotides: TGTGCCAGCAGTTTTTCCGGACAGGGATTGGGCTATGGCTACACCTTC. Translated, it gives CASSFSGQGLGYGYTF.

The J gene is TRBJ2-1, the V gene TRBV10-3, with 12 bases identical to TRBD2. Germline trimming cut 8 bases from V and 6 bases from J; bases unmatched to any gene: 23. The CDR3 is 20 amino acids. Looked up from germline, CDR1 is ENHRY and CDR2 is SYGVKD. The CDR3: CAIHGPRLAGAPTVFNEQFF. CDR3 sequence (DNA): TGTGCCATCCATGGTCCCCGACTAGCGGGAGCCCCTACGGTTTTCAATGAGCAGTTCTTC.

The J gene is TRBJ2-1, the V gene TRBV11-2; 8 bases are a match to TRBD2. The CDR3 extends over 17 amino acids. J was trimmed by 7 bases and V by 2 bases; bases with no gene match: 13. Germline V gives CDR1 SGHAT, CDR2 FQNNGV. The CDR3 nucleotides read TGTGCCAGCAGCTTATTATCAACCGGACTAGCCGGGAATGAGCAGTTCTTC. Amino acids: CASSLLSTGLAGNEQFF.

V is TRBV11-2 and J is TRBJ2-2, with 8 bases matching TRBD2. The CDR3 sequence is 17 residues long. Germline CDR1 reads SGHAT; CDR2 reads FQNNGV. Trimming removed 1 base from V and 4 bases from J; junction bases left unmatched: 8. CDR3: CASSLVHQRGSTGELFF. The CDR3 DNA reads TGTGCCAGCAGCTTAGTCCACCAGCGGGGGAGCACCGGGGAGCTGTTTTTT.

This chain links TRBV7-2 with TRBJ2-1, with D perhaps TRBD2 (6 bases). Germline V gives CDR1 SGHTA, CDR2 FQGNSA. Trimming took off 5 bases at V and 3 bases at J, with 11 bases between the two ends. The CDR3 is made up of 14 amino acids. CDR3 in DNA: TGTGCCAGCAGCCCGAGACTAGACTACAATGAGCAGTTCTTC. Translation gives CASSPRLDYNEQFF.

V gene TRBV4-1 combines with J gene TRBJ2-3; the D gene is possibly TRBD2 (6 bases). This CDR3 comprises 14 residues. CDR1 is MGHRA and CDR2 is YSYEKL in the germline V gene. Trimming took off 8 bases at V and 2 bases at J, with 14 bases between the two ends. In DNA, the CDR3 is TGCGCCAGCTGCCCGGGGGACGTCACAGATACGCAGTATTTT. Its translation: CASCPGDVTDTQYF.

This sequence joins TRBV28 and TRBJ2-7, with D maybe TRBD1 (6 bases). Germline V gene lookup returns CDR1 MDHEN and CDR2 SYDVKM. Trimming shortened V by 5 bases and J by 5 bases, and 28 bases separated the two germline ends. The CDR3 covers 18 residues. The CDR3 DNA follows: TGTGCCAGCAGTACCCCCGTGGGAACAGGGACCCAACTGGACGAGCAGTACTTC. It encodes CASSTPVGTGTQLDEQYF.

The CDR3 DNA sequence: TGTGCCAGCAGTTATCGTAAGACAGGGGCCCATAATTCACCCCTCCACTTT. Translation: CASSYRKTGAHNSPLHF. This chain uses TRBV27 with TRBJ1-6; 8 bases match TRBD1. CDR3 size: 17 residues. V was pared by 4 bases and J by 5 bases, with 10 bases of the junction left unmatched. Germline CDR1 reads MNHEY; CDR2 reads SMNVEV (reference sequence).

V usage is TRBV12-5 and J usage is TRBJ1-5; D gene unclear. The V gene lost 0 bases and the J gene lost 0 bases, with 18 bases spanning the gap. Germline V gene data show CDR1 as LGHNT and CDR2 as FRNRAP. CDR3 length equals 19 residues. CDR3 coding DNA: TGTGCTAGTGGTTTGGTAGCCACAGTGGGAGGCTATAGCAATCAGCCCCAGCATTTT. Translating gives CASGLVATVGGYSNQPQHF.

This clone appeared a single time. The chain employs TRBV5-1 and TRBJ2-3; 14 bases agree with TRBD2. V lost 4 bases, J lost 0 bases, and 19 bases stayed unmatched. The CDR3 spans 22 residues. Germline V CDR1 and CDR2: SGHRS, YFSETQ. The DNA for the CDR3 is TGCGCCAGCAGCGCCGGACTAGCGGGGGGCCTCGGAGGGGGGCCTAGCACAGATACGCAGTATTTT. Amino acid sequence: CASSAGLAGGLGGGPSTDTQYF.

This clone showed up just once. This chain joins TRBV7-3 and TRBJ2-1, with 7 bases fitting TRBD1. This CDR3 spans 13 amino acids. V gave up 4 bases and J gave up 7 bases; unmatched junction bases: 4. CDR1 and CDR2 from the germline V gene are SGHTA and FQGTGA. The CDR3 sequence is CASSSPGGNEQFF. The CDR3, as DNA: TGTGCCAGCAGCTCCCCAGGGGGTAATGAGCAGTTCTTC.

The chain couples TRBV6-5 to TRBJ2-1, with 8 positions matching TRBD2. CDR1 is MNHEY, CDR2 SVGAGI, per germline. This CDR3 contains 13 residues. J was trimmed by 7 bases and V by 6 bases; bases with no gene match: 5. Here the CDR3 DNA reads TGTGCCAGCAGCCCTACTAGCGGTAATGAGCAGTTCTTC. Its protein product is CASSPTSGNEQFF.